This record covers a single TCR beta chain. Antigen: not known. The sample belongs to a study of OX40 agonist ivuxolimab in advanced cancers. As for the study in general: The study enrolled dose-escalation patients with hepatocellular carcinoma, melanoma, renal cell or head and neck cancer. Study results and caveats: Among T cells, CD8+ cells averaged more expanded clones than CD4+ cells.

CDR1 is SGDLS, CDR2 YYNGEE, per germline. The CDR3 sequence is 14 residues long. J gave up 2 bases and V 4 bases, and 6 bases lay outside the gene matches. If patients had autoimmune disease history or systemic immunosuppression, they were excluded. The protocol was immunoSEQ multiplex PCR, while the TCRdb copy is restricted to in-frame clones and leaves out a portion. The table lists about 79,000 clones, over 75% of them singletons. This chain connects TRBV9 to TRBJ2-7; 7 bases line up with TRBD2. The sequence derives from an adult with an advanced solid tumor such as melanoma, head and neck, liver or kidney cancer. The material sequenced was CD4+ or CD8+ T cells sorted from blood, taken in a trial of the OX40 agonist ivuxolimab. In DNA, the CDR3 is TGTGCCAGCAGCCCCGGGACTAAAACCTACGAGCAGTACTTC. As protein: CASSPGTKTYEQYF.